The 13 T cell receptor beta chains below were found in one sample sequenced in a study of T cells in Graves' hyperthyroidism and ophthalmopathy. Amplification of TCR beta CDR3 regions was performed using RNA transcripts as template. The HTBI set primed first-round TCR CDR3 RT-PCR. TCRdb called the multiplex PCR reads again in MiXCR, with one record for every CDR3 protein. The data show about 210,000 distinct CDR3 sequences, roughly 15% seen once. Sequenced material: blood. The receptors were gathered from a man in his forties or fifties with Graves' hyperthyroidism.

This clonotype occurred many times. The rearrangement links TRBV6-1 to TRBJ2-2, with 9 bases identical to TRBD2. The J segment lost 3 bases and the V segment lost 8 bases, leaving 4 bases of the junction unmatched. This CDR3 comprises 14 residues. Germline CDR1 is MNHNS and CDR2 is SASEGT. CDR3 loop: CASRRGGDTGELFF. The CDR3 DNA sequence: TGTGCCAGCCGGCGGGGGGGGGACACCGGGGAGCTGTTTTTT.

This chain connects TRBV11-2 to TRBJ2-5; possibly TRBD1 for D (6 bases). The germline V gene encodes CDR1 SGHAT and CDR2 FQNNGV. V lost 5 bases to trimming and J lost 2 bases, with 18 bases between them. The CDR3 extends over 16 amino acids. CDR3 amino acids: CASSGEGVGPQETQYF. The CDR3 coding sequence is TGTGCCAGCAGCGGAGAGGGGGTCGGACCACAAGAGACCCAGTACTTC. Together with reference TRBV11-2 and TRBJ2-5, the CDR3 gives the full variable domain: EAGVAQSPRYKIIEKRQSVAFWCNPISGHATLYWYQQILGQGPKLLIQFQNNGVVDDSQLPKDRFSAERLKGVDSTLKIQPAKLEDSAVYLCASSGEGVGPQETQYFGPGTRLLVL.

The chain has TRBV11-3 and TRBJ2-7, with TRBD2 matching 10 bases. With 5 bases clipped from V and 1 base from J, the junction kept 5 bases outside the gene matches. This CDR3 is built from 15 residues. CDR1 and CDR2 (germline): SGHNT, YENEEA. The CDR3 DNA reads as TGTGCCAGCAGCACCAGACTAGCGGGTTCCTACGAGCAGTACTTC. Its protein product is CASSTRLAGSYEQYF.

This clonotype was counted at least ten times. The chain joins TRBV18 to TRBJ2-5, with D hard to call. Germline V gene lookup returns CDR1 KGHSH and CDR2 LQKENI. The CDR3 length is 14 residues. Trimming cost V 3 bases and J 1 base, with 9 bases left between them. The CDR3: CASSPSSTQETQYF. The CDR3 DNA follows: TGTGCCAGCTCACCGTCTAGTACCCAAGAGACCCAGTACTTC. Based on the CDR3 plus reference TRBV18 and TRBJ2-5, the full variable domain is NAGVMQNPRHLVRRRGQEARLRCSPMKGHSHVYWYRQLPEEGLKFMVYLQKENIIDESGMPKERFSAEFPKEGPSILRIQQVVRGDSAAYFCASSPSSTQETQYFGPGTRLLVL.

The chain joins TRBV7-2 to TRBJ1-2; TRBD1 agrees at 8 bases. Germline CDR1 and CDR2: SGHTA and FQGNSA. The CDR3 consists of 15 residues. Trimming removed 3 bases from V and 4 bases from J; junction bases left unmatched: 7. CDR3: CASSLGQVGTYGYTF. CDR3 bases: TGTGCCAGCAGCTTGGGACAGGTGGGGACCTATGGCTACACCTTC.

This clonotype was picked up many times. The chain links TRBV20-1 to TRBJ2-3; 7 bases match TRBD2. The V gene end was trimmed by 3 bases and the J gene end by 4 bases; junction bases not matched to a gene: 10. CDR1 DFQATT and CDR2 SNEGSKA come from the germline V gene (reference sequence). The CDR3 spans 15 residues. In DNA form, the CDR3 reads TGCAGTGCTAGTGACCGGGAGGCGGGTTCAGATACGCAGTATTTT. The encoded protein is CSASDREAGSDTQYF.

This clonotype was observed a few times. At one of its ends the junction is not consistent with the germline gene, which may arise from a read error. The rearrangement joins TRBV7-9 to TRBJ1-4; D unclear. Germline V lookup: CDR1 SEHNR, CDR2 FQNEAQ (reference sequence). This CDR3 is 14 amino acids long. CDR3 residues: CVSSLGTSNEKLFF. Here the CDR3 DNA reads TGTGTCAGCAGCTTAGGAACATCTAATGAAAAACTGTTTTTT.

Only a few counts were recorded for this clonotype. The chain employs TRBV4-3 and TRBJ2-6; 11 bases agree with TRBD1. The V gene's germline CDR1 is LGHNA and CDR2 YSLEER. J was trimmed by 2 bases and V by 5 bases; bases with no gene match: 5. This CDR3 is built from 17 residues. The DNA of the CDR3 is TGCGCCAGCAGCAGAGGACAGGGGGCTGCTGGGGCCAACGTCCTGACTTTC. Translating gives CASSRGQGAAGANVLTF.

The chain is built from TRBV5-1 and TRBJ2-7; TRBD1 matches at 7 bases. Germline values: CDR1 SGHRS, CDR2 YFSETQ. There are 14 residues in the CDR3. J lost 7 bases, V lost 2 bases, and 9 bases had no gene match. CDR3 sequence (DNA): TGCGCCAGCAGCTTCCTAGAACAGGGGATGGAGCAGTACTTC. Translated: CASSFLEQGMEQYF.

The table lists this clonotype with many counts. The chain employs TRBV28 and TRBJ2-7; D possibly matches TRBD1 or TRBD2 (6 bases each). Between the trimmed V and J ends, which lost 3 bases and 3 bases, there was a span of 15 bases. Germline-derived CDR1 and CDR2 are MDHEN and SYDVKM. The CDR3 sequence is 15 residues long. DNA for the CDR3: TGTGCCAGCAGTTTCGGGGGCCAAGGTTACTACGAGCAGTACTTC. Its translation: CASSFGGQGYYEQYF.

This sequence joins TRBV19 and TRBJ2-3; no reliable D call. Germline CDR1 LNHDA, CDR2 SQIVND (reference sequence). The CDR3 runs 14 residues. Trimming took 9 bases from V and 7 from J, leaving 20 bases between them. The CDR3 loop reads CASSDLRGHNTQYF. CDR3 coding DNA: TGTGCCAGCAGTGACCTCCGCGGTCACAATACGCAGTATTTT.

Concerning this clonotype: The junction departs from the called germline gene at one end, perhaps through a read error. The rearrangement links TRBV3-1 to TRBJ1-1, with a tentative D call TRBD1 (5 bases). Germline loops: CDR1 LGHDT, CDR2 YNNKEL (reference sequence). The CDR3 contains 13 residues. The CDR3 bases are TGTGCCAGCAGCAAAGACAACCGGGGACAAGCTTTCTTT. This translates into CASSKDNRGQAFF.

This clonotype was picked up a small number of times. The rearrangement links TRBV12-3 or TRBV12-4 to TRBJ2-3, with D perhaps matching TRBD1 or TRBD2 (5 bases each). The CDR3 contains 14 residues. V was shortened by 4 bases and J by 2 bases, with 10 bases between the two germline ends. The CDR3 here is CASSWETDTDTQYF. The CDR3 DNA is TGTGCCAGCAGTTGGGAGACAGACACAGATACGCAGTATTTT.